This T cell receptor beta chain was documented in a study of cytomegalovirus exposure and HLA in healthy donors. The CDR3 sequence is 14 residues long. V gave up 5 bases and J gave up 2 bases; unmatched junction bases: 7. Germline V CDR1 and CDR2: SGHDT, YYEEEE. The PCR employed 60 Vbeta primers together with 13 Jbeta primers. TCRdb's table, derived via immunoSEQ multiplex PCR, lists solely in-frame clones and lacks some. The sample yields nearly 110,000 clones, roughly 82% seen once. This clone was observed a few times. Its antigen is still unknown. Broader study findings: In a later analysis, most CMV-associated TCR beta chains appeared HLA-restricted. According to the study, 160 or so TCR beta chains were cytomegalovirus-associated. In the analysis, some V segments, TRBV6-2 and TRBV6-3 included, were excluded as indistinguishable. It has been reported that TCR beta sequences accurately predicted the HLA-A and HLA-B alleles of most subjects.

The receptor comes from a male donor in good health and CMV-seronegative. The sample comprised PBMCs. The V call is TRBV5-6, the J call TRBJ2-7; 7 nucleotides align to TRBD1. CDR3 residues: CASSSTGNTYEQYF. The CDR3 nucleotides are TGTGCCAGCAGTTCGACAGGGAATACCTACGAGCAGTACTTC.